This T cell receptor (beta chain) was found in a study of T cell responses to AZD1222 COVID-19 vaccine. CDR3 length: 14 amino acids. Trimming cost V 7 bases and J 7 bases, with 19 bases left between them. Per germline, CDR1 SGHDN and CDR2 FVKESK. Findings and caveats of the study: The breadth and depth of Spike-specific TCRs increased once two AZD1222 doses had been given. The sample set comprised mostly white British donors with more females, and clonal diversity was possibly underestimated. It was only six AZD1222 recipients who were seropositive at baseline. Targeting of unmutated variant regions was reportedly seen in nearly half of spike-specific TCRs.

A remark on this clone: Its cognate antigen is unknown.

Using immunoSEQ multiplex PCR, the repertoire was profiled, and TCRdb retains in-frame clones only, with some absent. This sample has approximately 150,000 clones, with roughly nine tenths found just once. Source: peripheral blood, taken 28 days after the second AZD1222 dose. V gene TRBV14 combines with J gene TRBJ1-1; weak D call: TRBD1 (6 bases). The sequence was collected from an adult who received the AZD1222 COVID-19 vaccine. CDR3 sequence reads: CASTSVGGAGEAFF. The CDR3 DNA reads TGTGCCAGCACCTCAGTGGGGGGGGCCGGTGAAGCTTTCTTT. Based on the CDR3 plus reference TRBV14 and TRBJ1-1, the full variable domain is EAGVTQFPSHSVIEKGQTVTLRCDPISGHDNLYWYRRVMGKEIKFLLHFVKESKQDESGMPNNRFLAERTGGTYSTLKVQPAELEDSGVYFCASTSVGGAGEAFFGQGTRLTVV.